This T cell receptor (beta chain) was recorded in a study of Ad26.COV2.S vaccination and SARS-CoV-2 variants. Study at large: It was the COV1001 Ad26.COV2.S trial arm that included the donor. Broader study findings: It was reported that spike-specific CD8+ and CD4+ T cell responses were substantially broad after vaccination.

The method was immunoSEQ multiplex PCR; TCRdb's version includes in-frame clones alone and lacks a portion of them. The data contain about 350,000 clones, around 88% of them singletons. Described treatment: over 15 received Ad26.COV2.S at low or high dose, single or two shots; several received placebo; per-sample allocation not given. Vaccine and placebo recipients were sampled on day 63 after the first injection. Its platform was an Ad26 vector, and its expressed antigen was Wuhan-strain SARS-CoV-2 spike. Concerning this clone itself: Its antigen is currently unknown.

The CDR3 loop spans 13 amino acids. CDR1 is MDHEN, CDR2 SYDVKM, per germline. V was shortened by 3 bases and J by 6 bases, with 9 bases between the two germline ends. The clonotype comes from a person aged 18-60 years who received the Ad26.COV2.S COVID-19 vaccine or a placebo. The input for sequencing was peripheral blood, taken in a trial of Ad26.COV2.S vaccine versus placebo. V gene TRBV28 combines with J gene TRBJ1-5; D is ambiguous. The CDR3 protein is CASSLPGFQPQHF. CDR3 DNA: TGTGCCAGCAGTTTGCCGGGATTTCAGCCCCAGCATTTT.